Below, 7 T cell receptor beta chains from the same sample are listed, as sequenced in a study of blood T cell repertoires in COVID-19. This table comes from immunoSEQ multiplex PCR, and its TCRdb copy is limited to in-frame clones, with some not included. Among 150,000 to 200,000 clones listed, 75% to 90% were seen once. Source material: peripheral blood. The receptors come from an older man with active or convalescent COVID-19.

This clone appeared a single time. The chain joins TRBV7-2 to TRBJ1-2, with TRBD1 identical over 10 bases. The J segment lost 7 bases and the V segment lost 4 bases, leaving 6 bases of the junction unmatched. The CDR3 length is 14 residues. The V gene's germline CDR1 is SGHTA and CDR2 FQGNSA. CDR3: CASSSGQGYGGYTF. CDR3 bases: TGTGCCAGCAGCTCGGGACAGGGGTATGGTGGCTACACCTTC.

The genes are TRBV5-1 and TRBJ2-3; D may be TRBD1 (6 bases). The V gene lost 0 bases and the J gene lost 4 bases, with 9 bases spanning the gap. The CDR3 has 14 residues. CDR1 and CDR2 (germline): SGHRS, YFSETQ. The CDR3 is CASSLEGVADTQYF. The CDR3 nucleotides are TGCGCCAGCAGCTTGGAGGGGGTTGCAGATACGCAGTATTTT.

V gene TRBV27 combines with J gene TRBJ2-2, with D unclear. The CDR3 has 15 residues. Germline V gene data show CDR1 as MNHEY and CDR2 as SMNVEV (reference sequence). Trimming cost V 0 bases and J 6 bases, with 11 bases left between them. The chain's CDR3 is CASSLSSGVPGELFF. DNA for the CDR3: TGTGCCAGCAGTTTATCTTCAGGTGTACCCGGGGAGCTGTTTTTT.

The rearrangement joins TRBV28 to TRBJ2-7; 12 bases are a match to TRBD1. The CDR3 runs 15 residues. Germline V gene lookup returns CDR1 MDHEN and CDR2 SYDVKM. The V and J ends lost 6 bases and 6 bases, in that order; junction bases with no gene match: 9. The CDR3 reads CASSTTGTGGVEQYF. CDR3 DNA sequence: TGTGCCAGCAGCACAACCGGGACAGGGGGCGTCGAGCAGTACTTC.

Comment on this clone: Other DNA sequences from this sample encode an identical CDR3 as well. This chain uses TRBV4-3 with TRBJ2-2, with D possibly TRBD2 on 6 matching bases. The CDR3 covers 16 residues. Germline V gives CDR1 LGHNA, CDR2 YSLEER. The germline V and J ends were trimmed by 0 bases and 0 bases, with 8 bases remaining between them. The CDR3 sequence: CASSQDGGANTGELFF. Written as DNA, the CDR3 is TGCGCCAGCAGCCAAGACGGGGGAGCGAACACCGGGGAGCTGTTTTTT.

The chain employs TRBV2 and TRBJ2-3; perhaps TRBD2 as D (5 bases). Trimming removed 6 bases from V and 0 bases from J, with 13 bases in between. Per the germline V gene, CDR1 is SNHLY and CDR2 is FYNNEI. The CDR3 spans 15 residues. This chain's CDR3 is CASRRERGSTDTQYF. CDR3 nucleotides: TGTGCCAGCAGAAGGGAACGGGGTAGCACAGATACGCAGTATTTT.

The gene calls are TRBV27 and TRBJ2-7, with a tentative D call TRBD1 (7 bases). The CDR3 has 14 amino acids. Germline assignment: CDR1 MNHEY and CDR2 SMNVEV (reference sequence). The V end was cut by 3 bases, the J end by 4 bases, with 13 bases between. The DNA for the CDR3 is TGTGCCAGCAGTTTGATGGAGGGACAGTACGAGCAGTACTTC. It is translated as CASSLMEGQYEQYF.